A single sample gave rise to the 21 T cell receptor beta chains below, sequenced in a study of post-analysis software for immune sequencing data. Overall study results and limits: A few TRBV segments occurring more often in patients than controls included TRBV5-6, TRBV5-1 and TRBV20-1.

No cognate antigen is known for these TCRs. Unique molecular identifiers featured in each of the TCR beta cDNA libraries. TCRdb reprocessed the PCR reads via MiXCR and lists one record per CDR3 protein. The sample shows 400,000 to 500,000 distinct CDR3 sequences, roughly 40% of them seen only once. Sequencing used blood. Source of these receptors: a girl aged 2-10 years with multiple sclerosis.

The gene calls are TRBV11-2 and TRBJ2-1; no firm D call. V was cut by 1 base and J by 0 bases, with 10 bases left in between. The germline V gene has CDR1 SGHAT and CDR2 FQNNGV. The CDR3 covers 16 residues. The CDR3 here is CASSLVGRHSYNEQFF. In nucleotides, the CDR3 is TGTGCCAGCAGCTTAGTCGGACGACACTCCTACAATGAGCAGTTCTTC.

The chain links TRBV4-3 to TRBJ2-1; D not resolved. The ends were cut back, 0 bases at V and 5 bases at J, with 8 bases in the middle. The CDR3 extends over 14 amino acids. CDR1 and CDR2 from the germline V gene are LGHNA and YSLEER. The CDR3 reads CASSQDSANNEQFF. The CDR3 DNA reads TGCGCCAGCAGCCAAGATTCAGCCAACAATGAGCAGTTCTTC.

This chain joins TRBV28 and TRBJ2-1, with 8 bases aligning to TRBD2. V gave up 4 bases and J gave up 0 bases; unmatched junction bases: 2. The germline V gene has CDR1 MDHEN and CDR2 SYDVKM. The CDR3 loop spans 15 amino acids. The CDR3 loop is CASSSGGSSYNEQFF. CDR3 in DNA: TGTGCCAGCAGTTCGGGAGGGAGCTCCTACAATGAGCAGTTCTTC.

The chain links TRBV5-1 to TRBJ2-1, with 10 bases aligning to TRBD2. CDR1 is SGHRS, CDR2 YFSETQ, per germline. This CDR3 has 15 residues. Losses at the gene ends were 4 bases for V and 3 bases for J; bases not matched to a gene: 4. The CDR3 sequence: CASSVASGGYNEQFF. For the CDR3, the DNA is TGCGCCAGCAGCGTTGCTAGCGGGGGCTACAATGAGCAGTTCTTC.

V usage is TRBV4-1 and J usage is TRBJ1-4, with D possibly matching TRBD1 (6 bases). CDR3 length equals 14 residues. V was clipped by 0 bases and J by 11 bases, with 13 bases between them. CDR1 and CDR2 (germline): MGHRA, YSYEKL. This CDR3 reads CASSQEIGDRKLFF. The CDR3 bases are TGCGCCAGCAGCCAAGAGATAGGAGACAGGAAACTGTTTTTT.

This chain joins TRBV15 and TRBJ2-1; D is ambiguous. The CDR3 spans 14 residues. Germline V CDR1 and CDR2: LNHNV, YYDKDF (reference sequence). V gave up 5 bases and J gave up 8 bases, with 16 bases separating them. DNA of the CDR3: TGTGCCACCAGCTTCACCCCGGACGACTATGAGCAGTTCTTC. Translated, it gives CATSFTPDDYEQFF. Looking up the rest from reference TRBV15 and TRBJ2-1 gives the full variable domain: DAMVIQNPRYQVTQFGKPVTLSCSQTLNHNVMYWYQQKSSQAPKLLFHYYDKDFNNEADTPDNFQSRRPNTSFCFLDIRSPGLGDTAMYLCATSFTPDDYEQFFGPGTRLTVL.

This clonotype came up a few times. The J gene is TRBJ2-1, the V gene TRBV10-3; 8 nucleotides line up with TRBD2. V shed 3 bases, J shed 7 bases, and the junction held 11 bases outside the gene matches. Germline V CDR1 and CDR2: ENHRY, SYGVKD. The CDR3 spans 16 residues. CDR3 in DNA: TGTGCCATCAGTGAAGGCCAGCGGGAGCTTGGAAATGAGCAGTTCTTC. Its translation: CAISEGQRELGNEQFF.

V usage is TRBV5-1 and J usage is TRBJ2-7; 13 positions match TRBD2. Germline assignment: CDR1 SGHRS and CDR2 YFSETQ. The CDR3 spans 14 residues. V lost 4 bases, J lost 7 bases, and 5 bases stayed unmatched. The CDR3 is CASSGLAGVQEQYF. The CDR3 DNA reads as TGCGCCAGCAGCGGACTAGCGGGAGTACAGGAGCAGTACTTC. The full variable domain, with the rest looked up from reference TRBV5-1 and TRBJ2-7, is KAGVTQTPRYLIKTRGQQVTLSCSPISGHRSVSWYQQTPGQGLQFLFEYFSETQRNKGNFPGRFSGRQFSNSRSEMNVSTLELGDSALYLCASSGLAGVQEQYFGPGTRLTVT.

This clonotype was observed a handful of times. The rearrangement uses TRBV7-3 and TRBJ2-1; perhaps TRBD2 as D (6 bases). CDR3 length: 16 residues. The germline gives CDR1 SGHTA, CDR2 FQGTGA. Trimming took off 5 bases at V and 1 base at J, with 15 bases between the two ends. CDR3 nucleotides: TGTGCCAGCAGCCCCGCGGGACCTTCTTCCTACAATGAGCAGTTCTTC. This codes for CASSPAGPSSYNEQFF.

The chain carries TRBV4-1 and TRBJ1-2; D remains ambiguous. Germline CDR1 MGHRA, CDR2 YSYEKL. The CDR3 contains 18 residues. V was shortened by 6 bases and J by 8 bases, with 31 bases between the two germline ends. CDR3 coding DNA: TGCGCCAGCAGACCCGTGGGGATTGACCTGACTGGAAATGGGGGCTACACCTTC. This gives the protein CASRPVGIDLTGNGGYTF.

The genes are TRBV19 and TRBJ1-4; D call uncertain. Germline values: CDR1 LNHDA, CDR2 SQIVND (reference sequence). This CDR3 has 14 amino acids. Trimming cost V 8 bases and J 6 bases, with 16 bases left between them. The CDR3 region has the DNA TGTGCCAGTGGGCCGGGAGCCCCCGATGAAAAACTGTTTTTT. It is translated as CASGPGAPDEKLFF.

The chain uses TRBV20-1 and TRBJ1-2; tentatively, D is TRBD1 (5 bases). The CDR3 is made up of 17 amino acids. Germline V gives CDR1 DFQATT, CDR2 SNEGSKA (reference sequence). V dropped 3 bases and J dropped 0 bases, with 20 bases sitting between them. The CDR3 DNA follows: TGCAGTGCTAGGACCCGCGCAGACGGGACCGCTAACTATGGCTACACCTTC. Protein: CSARTRADGTANYGYTF.

The chain couples TRBV5-5 to TRBJ2-7, with D perhaps matching TRBD2 (5 bases). Germline CDR1 reads SGHKS; CDR2 reads YYEKEE (reference sequence). The CDR3 contains 12 residues. Trimming removed 2 bases from V and 5 bases from J, with 8 bases in between. The CDR3 sequence: CASSLGLDEQYF. The CDR3 region has the DNA TGTGCCAGCAGCTTAGGACTGGACGAGCAGTACTTC.

To note about this clonotype: At one of its ends the junction is not consistent with the germline gene, which may arise from a read error. This sequence joins TRBV4-1 and TRBJ2-3; 10 bases fit TRBD2. The CDR3 runs to 16 residues. Germline V gives CDR1 MGHRA, CDR2 YSYEKL. The CDR3 DNA follows: TGCGTCAGCAGTCGTTTCGAAGCGGGAGGGGCAGATACGCAGTATTTT. Translated: CVSSRFEAGGADTQYF.

The V gene is TRBV29-1, the J gene TRBJ2-3; TRBD2 matches 8 bases. This CDR3 comprises 16 residues. Germline V gives CDR1 SQVTM, CDR2 ANQGSEA. The J segment lost 0 bases and the V segment lost 6 bases, leaving 11 bases of the junction unmatched. The chain's CDR3 is CSVQAGLAPSTDTQYF. Here the CDR3 DNA reads TGCAGCGTCCAAGCAGGACTAGCACCTAGCACAGATACGCAGTATTTT.

This rearrangement joins TRBV27 to TRBJ2-6; no reliable D call. This CDR3 has 13 amino acids. V was cut by 5 bases and J by 4 bases, with 6 bases left in between. The germline CDR1 and CDR2 sequences are MNHEY and SMNVEV (reference sequence). Written as DNA, the CDR3 is TGTGCCAGCAGTACCCCCGGGGCCAACGTCCTGACTTTC. Encoded protein: CASSTPGANVLTF.

This clonotype was seen a few times. A read error is possible here, since a much larger clone lies one base away. V and J are TRBV27 and TRBJ2-7; D call uncertain. The CDR3 runs to 13 residues. Germline CDR1 is MNHEY and CDR2 is SMNVEV (reference sequence). V was pared by 6 bases and J by 3 bases, with 12 bases between. The CDR3 sequence: CASRPISGYEQYF. In DNA, the CDR3 is TGTGCCAGCAGGCCCATCTCAGGCTACGAGCAGTACTTC.

J is TRBJ2-1 and V is TRBV7-9; a possible D gene is TRBD2 (6 bases). From germline, CDR1 is SEHNR and CDR2 FQNEAQ (reference sequence). V lost 5 bases and J lost 7, with 6 bases in between. The length of the CDR3 is 11 residues. The CDR3 sequence: CASSAGNEQFF. In DNA form, the CDR3 reads TGTGCCAGCAGCGCGGGGAATGAGCAGTTCTTC. Variable domain in full (rest from reference TRBV7-9 and TRBJ2-1): DTGVSQNPRHKITKRGQNVTFRCDPISEHNRLYWYRQTLGQGPEFLTYFQNEAQLEKSRLLSDRFSAERPKGSFSTLEIQRTEQGDSAMYLCASSAGNEQFFGPGTRLTVL.

The V call is TRBV6-6, the J call TRBJ2-1; D remains ambiguous. The germline V gene encodes CDR1 MNHNY and CDR2 SVGAGI (reference sequence). The CDR3 length is 13 residues. Between the trimmed V and J ends, which lost 0 bases and 9 bases, there was a span of 9 bases. The CDR3 loop is CASSYSERGEQFF. In nucleotides, the CDR3 is TGTGCCAGCAGTTACTCGGAACGTGGTGAGCAGTTCTTC.

V gene TRBV10-3 combines with J gene TRBJ1-1, with D maybe TRBD1 (5 bases). This CDR3 comprises 14 residues. Germline values: CDR1 ENHRY, CDR2 SYGVKD. V was shortened by 6 bases and J by 0 bases, with 11 bases between the two germline ends. The CDR3 sequence is CAIRGTAVNTEAFF. CDR3 DNA: TGTGCCATCAGAGGGACGGCGGTGAACACTGAAGCTTTCTTT.

This chain connects TRBV4-1 to TRBJ1-1, with D possibly matching TRBD1 (5 bases). The CDR3 length is 15 residues. Trimming took 4 bases from V and 1 from J, leaving 13 bases between them. CDR1 MGHRA and CDR2 YSYEKL come from the germline V gene. The CDR3 loop reads CASSLPGRKNTEAFF. CDR3 DNA: TGCGCCAGCAGCCTTCCGGGACGGAAGAACACTGAAGCTTTCTTT.